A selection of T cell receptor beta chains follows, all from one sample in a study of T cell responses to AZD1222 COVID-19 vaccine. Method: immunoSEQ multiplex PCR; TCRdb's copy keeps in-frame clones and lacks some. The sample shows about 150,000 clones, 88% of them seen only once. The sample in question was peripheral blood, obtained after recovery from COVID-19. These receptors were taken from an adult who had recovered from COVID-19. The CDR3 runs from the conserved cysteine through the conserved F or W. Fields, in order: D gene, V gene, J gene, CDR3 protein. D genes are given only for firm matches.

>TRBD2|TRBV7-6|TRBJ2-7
CASSRPGLAGETYEQYF
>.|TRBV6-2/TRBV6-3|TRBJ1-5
CASSTTTGRSSNQPQHF
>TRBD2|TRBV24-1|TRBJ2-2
CATSARGGASGELFF
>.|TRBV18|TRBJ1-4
CANSWADDNEKLFF
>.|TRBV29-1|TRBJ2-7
CSVETGTDEQYF
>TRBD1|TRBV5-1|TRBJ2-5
CASSAGTGGLETQYF
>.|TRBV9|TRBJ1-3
CASSVGSTGNTIYF
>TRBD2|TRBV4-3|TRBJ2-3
CASSQDLAGATDTQYF
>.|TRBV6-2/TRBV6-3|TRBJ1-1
CASSSEGNTEAFF
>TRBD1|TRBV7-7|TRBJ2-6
CASTTIRQGEFSGANVLTF
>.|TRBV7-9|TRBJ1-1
CASSWNRQSNTEAFF
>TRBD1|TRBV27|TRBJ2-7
CASSPGTGGILEQYF
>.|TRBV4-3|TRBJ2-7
CASSQLEGQAYEQYF
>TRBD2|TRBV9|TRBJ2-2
CASSVVAGGPTNTGELFF
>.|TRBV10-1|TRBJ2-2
CASSERGTGELFF
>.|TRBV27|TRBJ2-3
CASSSRGVDTQYF
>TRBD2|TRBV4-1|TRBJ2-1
CASSQDWTSGRRLQDEQFF
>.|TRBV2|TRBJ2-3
CASRGTTDTQYF
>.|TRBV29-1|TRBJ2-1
CSVASRNEQFF
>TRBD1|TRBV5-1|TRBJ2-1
CASSPDRGQGNEQFF
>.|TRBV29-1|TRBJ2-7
CSVVVPGLDEQYF
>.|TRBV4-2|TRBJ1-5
CASSQEIGNQPQHF